Shown below are 31 T cell receptor beta chains from a single sample sequenced in a study of blood T cell repertoires in COVID-19. The method was immunoSEQ multiplex PCR; TCRdb's version includes in-frame clones alone and lacks a portion of them. There are tens of thousands of clones in the sample; more than 80% occur only once, and approximately 1.5% lies in the top ten. The sample was peripheral blood. These receptors were collected from a man in his fifties or sixties with acute or convalescent COVID-19.

V is TRBV2 and J is TRBJ2-3, with TRBD2 identical over 16 bases. V lost 6 bases to trimming and J lost 2 bases; unmatched junction nucleotides: 8. Germline loops: CDR1 SNHLY, CDR2 FYNNEI. This CDR3 spans 18 amino acids. The CDR3 sequence: CASRGGTSGRDNTDTQYF. DNA of the CDR3: TGTGCCAGCAGGGGCGGGACTAGCGGGAGGGATAACACAGATACGCAGTATTTT.

The CDR3 coding sequence is TGTGCCAGCAGTCAGATCCGGGACACTGAAGCTTTCTTT. This translates into CASSQIRDTEAFF. The gene calls are TRBV6-5 and TRBJ1-1; D call uncertain. V dropped 5 bases and J dropped 3 bases, with 10 bases sitting between them. Germline V gives CDR1 MNHEY, CDR2 SVGAGI. This CDR3 comprises 13 residues.

This chain connects TRBV5-8 to TRBJ1-2; 7 bases agree with TRBD1. The V and J ends lost 2 bases and 4 bases, in that order; junction bases with no gene match: 8. CDR3 length: 15 residues. Germline V gene data show CDR1 as SGHTS and CDR2 as YDEGEE. CDR3 region: CASSFGQDFGYGYTF. The CDR3 DNA reads as TGTGCCAGCAGCTTTGGACAGGATTTCGGCTATGGCTACACCTTC.

The V call is TRBV4-2, the J call TRBJ2-6; D may be TRBD1 (5 bases). Germline-derived CDR1 and CDR2 are LGHNA and YNFKEQ. The germline V and J ends were trimmed by 3 bases and 4 bases, with 10 bases remaining between them. This CDR3 spans 15 amino acids. The CDR3 is CASSHTTGGANVLTF. The DNA for the CDR3 is TGTGCCAGCAGCCATACTACAGGCGGGGCCAACGTCCTGACTTTC.

The genes are TRBV9 and TRBJ1-4; the match to TRBD1 covers 11 bases. The CDR3 runs to 15 residues. J lost 7 bases, V lost 3 bases, and 5 bases had no gene match. Germline V CDR1 and CDR2: SGDLS, YYNGEE. The CDR3 DNA sequence: TGTGCCAGCAGCGCAGGACAGGGGGCTCGTGAAAAACTGTTTTTT. Protein sequence: CASSAGQGAREKLFF.

This clone appeared a few times. The rearrangement joins TRBV10-1 to TRBJ1-5; 7 nucleotides line up with TRBD1. The CDR3 extends over 14 amino acids. The trim removed 5 bases at V and 4 bases at J, leaving 5 bases unmatched. Germline V lookup: CDR1 WNHNN, CDR2 SYGVQD (reference sequence). CDR3 loop: CASSKGTENQPQHF. In DNA form, the CDR3 reads TGCGCCAGCAGTAAAGGGACAGAAAATCAGCCCCAGCATTTT.

The chain joins TRBV11-2 to TRBJ2-2; possibly TRBD2 for D (6 bases). The germline V and J ends were trimmed by 5 bases and 4 bases, with 11 bases remaining between them. This CDR3 comprises 14 residues. Germline V CDR1 and CDR2: SGHAT, FQNNGV. CDR3 nucleotide sequence: TGTGCCAGCAGCCCGCGACTAGTCACCGGGGAGCTGTTTTTT. Translation: CASSPRLVTGELFF.

The V call is TRBV2, the J call TRBJ2-2; D is unclear. Germline loops: CDR1 SNHLY, CDR2 FYNNEI. Trimming stripped 4 bases from V and 0 bases from J, with 9 bases between. The CDR3 is made up of 15 amino acids. CDR3 residues: CASSGSSANTGELFF. DNA of the CDR3: TGTGCCAGCAGTGGTTCCAGCGCGAACACCGGGGAGCTGTTTTTT.

The chain joins TRBV7-2 to TRBJ1-6; 8 nucleotides line up with TRBD1. The CDR3 has 16 amino acids. With V trimmed by 4 bases and J by 6 bases, 8 bases remained unmatched. Germline-derived CDR1 and CDR2 are SGHTA and FQGNSA. This chain's CDR3 is CASSSVTGGINSPLHF. DNA of the CDR3: TGTGCCAGCAGCTCGGTCACAGGGGGTATTAATTCACCCCTCCACTTT.

The J gene is TRBJ2-1, the V gene TRBV7-2; a possible D gene is TRBD2 (6 bases). Germline loops: CDR1 SGHTA, CDR2 FQGNSA. This CDR3 spans 15 amino acids. Deletions cut 5 bases from V and 7 bases from J, with 18 bases between. CDR3 amino acids: CASSLQRVRGNEQFF. The CDR3 DNA reads as TGTGCCAGCAGCCTTCAGAGGGTCCGGGGGAATGAGCAGTTCTTC.

V and J are TRBV12-5 and TRBJ2-7; D perhaps matches TRBD1 (6 bases). V was shortened by 3 bases and J by 2 bases, with 8 bases between the two germline ends. The germline V gene encodes CDR1 LGHNT and CDR2 FRNRAP. The CDR3 runs 13 residues. Here the CDR3 reads CASGFGQPYEQYF. CDR3 nucleotides: TGTGCTAGTGGTTTCGGACAGCCCTACGAGCAGTACTTC.

The sample holds one count of this clone. V gene TRBV4-2 combines with J gene TRBJ1-1; D not resolved. This CDR3 is built from 15 residues. Germline values: CDR1 LGHNA, CDR2 YNFKEQ. The V gene lost 0 bases and the J gene lost 7 bases, with 15 bases spanning the gap. The DNA of the CDR3 is TGTGCCAGCAGCCAAGATAGGAACAGAGCCATTGAAGCTTTCTTT. It specifies CASSQDRNRAIEAFF.

The chain is built from TRBV4-2 and TRBJ1-3; the match to TRBD1 covers 8 bases. The CDR3 totals 17 residues. CDR1 and CDR2 (germline): LGHNA, YNFKEQ. The V segment lost 4 bases and the J segment 4 bases; nucleotides outside the gene matches: 12. The CDR3 here is CASSRDPDRVTGNTIYF. CDR3 coding DNA: TGTGCCAGCAGCCGCGACCCGGACAGGGTGACGGGAAACACCATATATTTT.

The chain couples TRBV20-1 to TRBJ1-5; 10 positions agree with TRBD1. The CDR3 covers 15 residues. CDR1 is DFQATT and CDR2 is SNEGSKA in the germline V gene (reference sequence). V lost 3 bases, J lost 9 bases, and 11 bases stayed unmatched. For the CDR3, the DNA is TGCAGTGCTAGTGAGGACAGGGGGTACTCTCGGCCCCAGCATTTT. Its protein product is CSASEDRGYSRPQHF.

J is TRBJ2-7 and V is TRBV4-1, with TRBD2 matching over 15 bases. Germline lookup yields CDR1 MGHRA and CDR2 YSYEKL. With V trimmed by 1 base and J by 6 bases, 10 bases remained unmatched. The CDR3 contains 18 residues. CDR3 sequence (DNA): TGCGCCAGCAGCCAAGGCCCGCCGGGACTAGCGGGAGGAGGCGAGCAGTACTTC. It encodes CASSQGPPGLAGGGEQYF.

The V call is TRBV28, the J call TRBJ1-2, with TRBD1 matching 7 bases. Trimming took 5 bases from V and 7 from J; bases not matched to a gene: 10. The CDR3 spans 14 residues. Per germline, CDR1 MDHEN and CDR2 SYDVKM. CDR3 in amino acids: CASSPPRGPGGYTF. As DNA, the CDR3 is TGTGCCAGCAGTCCCCCTAGGGGGCCCGGTGGCTACACCTTC.

This chain uses TRBV28 with TRBJ1-3, with D possibly being TRBD1 (5 bases). Per the germline V gene, CDR1 is MDHEN and CDR2 is SYDVKM. This CDR3 has 13 residues. V lost 8 bases, J lost 4 bases, and 12 bases lay in between. CDR3 sequence reads: CASLTGEGNTIYF. CDR3 sequence (DNA): TGTGCCAGCCTCACGGGGGAGGGAAACACCATATATTTT.

This rearrangement joins TRBV27 to TRBJ1-6, with D maybe TRBD1 (6 bases). V was cut by 6 bases and J by 3 bases, with 12 bases left in between. Germline assignment: CDR1 MNHEY and CDR2 SMNVEV (reference sequence). This CDR3 has 15 residues. The CDR3 DNA is TGTGCCAGCAGGTTCAGGACAGACTATAATTCACCCCTCCACTTT. Residues: CASRFRTDYNSPLHF.

This clone appeared once. The chain uses TRBV19 and TRBJ2-7, with 7 bases that match TRBD2. Germline V lookup: CDR1 LNHDA, CDR2 SQIVND (reference sequence). The CDR3 is 14 amino acids. After removal of 4 bases from V and 0 bases from J, the junction contained 3 bases not matched to a gene. The CDR3 spells CASSTSGPSYEQYF. The DNA of the CDR3 is TGTGCCAGTAGTACTAGCGGCCCCTCCTACGAGCAGTACTTC.

The rearrangement links TRBV7-9 to TRBJ1-2; D is unclear. From germline, CDR1 is SEHNR and CDR2 FQNEAQ (reference sequence). The V end lost 5 bases, the J end lost 4 bases, and 20 bases lay between the germline ends. The CDR3 runs 16 residues. CDR3 coding DNA: TGTGCCAGCAGCCCCGGTGCCCGATCCCCACTCTATGGCTACACCTTC. This translates into CASSPGARSPLYGYTF.

This clone was observed a single time. The chain has TRBV11-3 and TRBJ1-1; D remains ambiguous. Per the germline V gene, CDR1 is SGHNT and CDR2 is YENEEA. This CDR3 is built from 14 residues. Trimming shortened V by 2 bases and J by 1 base, and 8 bases separated the two germline ends. DNA of the CDR3: TGTGCCAGCAGCTTACTAGCAGGGAACACTGAAGCTTTCTTT. Translating gives CASSLLAGNTEAFF. The full variable domain, completed using reference TRBV11-3 and TRBJ1-1, is EAGVVQSPRYKIIEKKQPVAFWCNPISGHNTLYWYLQNLGQGPELLIRYENEEAVDDSQLPKDRFSAERLKGVDSTLKIQPAELGDSAVYLCASSLLAGNTEAFFGQGTRLTVV.

The rearrangement joins TRBV4-3 to TRBJ2-1; possibly TRBD2 for D (5 bases). The CDR3 runs 16 residues. Germline loops: CDR1 LGHNA, CDR2 YSLEER. Trimming removed 3 bases from V and 8 bases from J, with 20 bases in between. The CDR3 nucleotides read TGCGCCAGCAGCCACTTAATAGAGGGTAGGGTCTATGAGCAGTTCTTC. Translating it yields CASSHLIEGRVYEQFF.

CDR3 residues: CASSLQWGGNTGELFF. The DNA of the CDR3 is TGTGCCAGCAGCCTCCAATGGGGGGGAAACACCGGGGAGCTGTTTTTT. The J gene is TRBJ2-2, the V gene TRBV14; 7 nucleotides match TRBD2. Germline V lookup: CDR1 SGHDN, CDR2 FVKESK. The J segment lost 2 bases and the V segment lost 4 bases, leaving 7 bases of the junction unmatched. The CDR3 covers 16 residues.

V gene TRBV29-1 combines with J gene TRBJ1-1, with TRBD1 matching over 9 bases. The germline V gene has CDR1 SQVTM and CDR2 ANQGSEA. V lost 3 bases to trimming and J lost 1 base; unmatched junction nucleotides: 3. CDR3 length: 14 residues. The CDR3 nucleotides read TGCAGCGTTGAGAAGGGACAGGGGAACACTGAAGCTTTCTTT. Translation: CSVEKGQGNTEAFF.

The chain is built from TRBV6-5 and TRBJ2-1; maybe TRBD2 (5 bases). With 4 bases removed from V and 7 bases from J, the gap between germline ends came to 14 bases. This CDR3 spans 14 amino acids. Germline values: CDR1 MNHEY, CDR2 SVGAGI. CDR3 residues: CASSSPGYINEQFF. The DNA for the CDR3 is TGTGCCAGCAGTTCACCGGGGTACATTAATGAGCAGTTCTTC.

Only a few counts were recorded for this clone. The chain joins TRBV7-2 to TRBJ1-2; 9 bases map to TRBD1. The CDR3 covers 15 residues. V was pared by 5 bases and J by 6 bases, with 10 bases of the junction left unmatched. Per germline, CDR1 SGHTA and CDR2 FQGNSA. CDR3 sequence reads: CASSRRGQGKNGYTF. The CDR3 DNA sequence: TGTGCCAGCAGCAGACGAGGACAGGGGAAAAATGGCTACACCTTC.

V is TRBV7-2 and J is TRBJ2-3; D not certain. There are 14 residues in the CDR3. Trimming removed 1 base from V and 0 bases from J, with 5 bases in between. CDR1 and CDR2 from the germline V gene are SGHTA and FQGNSA. The CDR3 DNA reads TGTGCCAGCAGCTTAGGTTATAGCACAGATACGCAGTATTTT. It codes for CASSLGYSTDTQYF.

This clone was recorded a few times. This chain joins TRBV5-1 and TRBJ1-6, with 7 bases identical to TRBD1. Germline lookup yields CDR1 SGHRS and CDR2 YFSETQ. V trimming: 4 bases; J trimming: 10 bases; junction bases outside the gene matches: 11. CDR3 size: 15 residues. For the CDR3, the DNA is TGCGCCAGCAGCCTTACGACAGGGATTGGATCACCCCTCCACTTT. Amino acids: CASSLTTGIGSPLHF.

The chain carries TRBV2 and TRBJ2-7; 14 bases map to TRBD2. V lost 4 bases and J lost 4; bases outside the gene matches: 3. The germline V gene has CDR1 SNHLY and CDR2 FYNNEI. CDR3 length: 15 residues. Here the CDR3 reads CASSGLAGGLYEQYF. The CDR3 DNA reads as TGTGCCAGCAGTGGACTAGCGGGAGGGCTTTACGAGCAGTACTTC. Variable domain in full (rest from reference TRBV2 and TRBJ2-7): EPEVTQTPSHQVTQMGQEVILRCVPISNHLYFYWYRQILGQKVEFLVSFYNNEISEKSEIFDDQFSVERPDGSNFTLKIRSTKLEDSAMYFCASSGLAGGLYEQYFGPGTRLTVT.

In DNA, the CDR3 is TGTGCCAGCAGCCCCCGGACTAGCGGGAGAGTGGAGACCCAGTACTTC. Protein: CASSPRTSGRVETQYF. The chain combines TRBV11-3 with TRBJ2-5, with 13 bases lining up with TRBD2. Germline lookup yields CDR1 SGHNT and CDR2 YENEEA. J gave up 5 bases and V 5 bases, and 8 bases lay outside the gene matches. This CDR3 is 16 amino acids long.

The chain combines TRBV5-1 with TRBJ2-7, with D maybe TRBD1 (6 bases). This CDR3 has 15 residues. In germline, CDR1 is SGHRS, CDR2 YFSETQ. Trimming removed 0 bases from V and 2 bases from J, with 12 bases in between. Written as DNA, the CDR3 is TGCGCCAGCAGCTTGGGGGGGCATTTCCCCTACGAGCAGTACTTC. Residues: CASSLGGHFPYEQYF.